The 8 T cell receptor beta chains in this list originate from one sample, sequenced in a study of blood T cells in healthy people across ages. A J-beta primer mix and a sample-barcoded 5' primer were used in a second PCR of about 6 to 12 cycles. TCRdb called the 5' RACE reads again in MiXCR, with one record for every CDR3 protein. Found here are 500,000 to 550,000 distinct CDR3 sequences, 24% of them singletons; the top ten hold roughly 9%. These data also featured in a second study, about T cells of mothers and their children.

The sample comprised blood. The receptors here all came from a boy aged 5 to 17 in good health.

This chain uses TRBV5-1 with TRBJ2-6, with D uncertain. Deletions cut 3 bases from V and 0 bases from J, with 7 bases between. This CDR3 is built from 15 residues. CDR1 is SGHRS and CDR2 is YFSETQ in the germline V gene. The CDR3 sequence is CASSSYRSGANVLTF. The CDR3 coding sequence is TGCGCCAGCAGCTCCTATCGCTCTGGGGCCAACGTCCTGACTTTC.

This clonotype was detected a few times. In DNA, the CDR3 is TGTGCCAGCAGCTTATTAGGGACAGGAAACTATGGCTACACCTTC. The encoded protein is CASSLLGTGNYGYTF. The rearrangement uses TRBV7-2 and TRBJ1-2; TRBD1 agrees at 8 bases. The CDR3 is made up of 15 amino acids. CDR1 is SGHTA, CDR2 FQGNSA, per germline. Trimming took 2 bases from V and 2 from J; bases not matched to a gene: 4.

J is TRBJ2-5 and V is TRBV4-3, with D perhaps matching TRBD2 (5 bases). The DNA end is more similar to TRBJ2-1, so the J call may be wrong. Germline-derived CDR1 and CDR2 are LGHNA and YSLEER. The CDR3 extends over 16 amino acids. CDR3: CASSQDRGSLYNEQFF. The CDR3, as DNA: TGCGCCAGCAGCCAAGACAGAGGGAGCCTCTACAATGAGCAGTTCTTC.

The genes are TRBV6-5 and TRBJ2-7; 12 nucleotides align to TRBD1. Unmatched junction bases numbered 6, after V lost 6 bases and J lost 3 bases. Germline CDR1 is MNHEY and CDR2 is SVGAGI. The CDR3 length is 15 residues. CDR3 DNA: TGTGCCAGCAGGCTGGGGACAGGGGGCTTCTACGAGCAGTACTTC. It translates to CASRLGTGGFYEQYF.

The chain links TRBV7-8 to TRBJ2-2, with D perhaps matching TRBD1 or TRBD2 (5 bases each). The CDR3 spans 17 residues. The V end was cut by 2 bases, the J end by 1 base, with 14 bases between. Germline V gene lookup returns CDR1 SGHVS and CDR2 FQNEAQ. The CDR3 DNA reads as TGTGCCAGCAGCTTAAAACGTGGGACCATGAACACCGGGGAGCTGTTTTTT. Its translation is CASSLKRGTMNTGELFF.

This clonotype was observed a handful of times. Just one base apart from a much larger clone, this may be a read error. The CDR3 DNA reads TGCAGCGCTGAATCCAGGGGGTCCTACGGGCAGTACTTC. Its protein product is CSAESRGSYGQYF. The rearrangement links TRBV29-1 to TRBJ2-7; 7 nucleotides match TRBD1. The CDR3 length is 13 residues. CDR1 and CDR2 from the germline V gene are SQVTM and ANQGSEA.

This clonotype was found a few times. The chain carries TRBV10-2 and TRBJ2-5; D remains unclear. CDR1 is WSHSY, CDR2 SAAADI, per germline. The CDR3 runs 12 residues. V shed 2 bases and J shed 3 bases, with 4 bases lying between them. CDR3 in amino acids: CASSEIKETQYF. The DNA for the CDR3 is TGCGCCAGCAGTGAGATAAAAGAGACCCAGTACTTC.

This clonotype was seen only a few times. The junction differs from germline at one of its ends, possibly a read error. The J gene is TRBJ2-5, the V gene TRBV12-3 or TRBV12-4; 7 nucleotides line up with TRBD2. The CDR3 loop spans 13 amino acids. The CDR3 spells CASSLGREGVRFF. Written as DNA, the CDR3 is TGTGCCAGCAGTTTAGGGAGGGAGGGAGTGAGGTTCTTC.